The present T cell receptor beta chain was sequenced within a study of TIL therapy for anti-PD-1-resistant metastatic lung cancer. Described time point: pre-treatment sample, taken before nivolumab and TIL therapy. Study-wide points: After infusion, TIL clonotypes partly replaced peripheral T cells and declined over months.

On this clone itself: Its antigen is unidentified.

The libraries were made with immunoSEQ v3. Each library reached 2 million or so read pairs, or roughly 5-6.5 million at deep level. The data were produced by immunoSEQ multiplex PCR, yet TCRdb's version contains in-frame clones alone and is incomplete. The sample contains roughly 60,000 clones, around nine tenths of which appear only once. J lost 2 bases, V lost 8 bases, and 15 bases had no gene match. CDR1 and CDR2 (germline): MDHEN, SYDVKM. The CDR3 is 17 residues long. The sequences come from blood, collected at baseline. The TCR was taken from a person aged 25 to 80 with non-small cell lung cancer. The chain is built from TRBV28 and TRBJ2-7; 10 positions match TRBD2. In nucleotides, the CDR3 is TGTGCCAGCGTCTCACAGGGGCTAGCGGGAGCCGCCTACGAGCAGTACTTC. Its protein product is CASVSQGLAGAAYEQYF.